These 13 T cell receptor beta chains came from one sample sequenced in a study of blood T cell repertoires in COVID-19. Clones were sequenced by immunoSEQ multiplex PCR, and TCRdb holds only the in-frame ones, with some missing. Among about 150,000 clones, roughly 80% were seen once, and the ten largest hold around 28%. Input material: peripheral blood. All receptors come from an older woman with acute or convalescent COVID-19.

The chain couples TRBV5-1 to TRBJ2-2, with unresolved D. V was trimmed by 4 bases and J by 7 bases, leaving 11 bases between them. Germline loops: CDR1 SGHRS, CDR2 YFSETQ. CDR3 size: 13 residues. CDR3 coding DNA: TGCGCCAGCAGCCCAATTCCGGGCGGGGAGCTGTTTTTT. Amino acids: CASSPIPGGELFF.

This clone was counted a single time. The genes are TRBV4-1 and TRBJ2-2; 11 bases match TRBD2. V was pared by 4 bases and J by 6 bases, with 7 bases of the junction left unmatched. This CDR3 region has 16 residues. In germline, CDR1 is MGHRA, CDR2 YSYEKL. CDR3 nucleotide sequence: TGCGCCAGCAGCCCCAGACTAGCGGGGAGAGCCGGGGAGCTGTTTTTT. Translated, it gives CASSPRLAGRAGELFF.

The chain joins TRBV28 to TRBJ2-7; 11 bases fit TRBD2. The germline V gene encodes CDR1 MDHEN and CDR2 SYDVKM. The CDR3 is 16 amino acids. Trimming at V came to 1 base and at J to 5 bases, leaving 7 bases not matched to a gene. CDR3 nucleotide sequence: TGTGCCAGCAGTTTATTCCGTAGCGGGGGGGCCCACGAGCAGTACGTC. Translation gives CASSLFRSGGAHEQYV.

The CDR3 region is CASSIVTGLVEKLFF. CDR3 bases: TGTGCCAGTAGTATAGTGACGGGTTTGGTTGAAAAACTGTTTTTT. The V gene is TRBV19, the J gene TRBJ1-4; D call uncertain. Germline lookup yields CDR1 LNHDA and CDR2 SQIVND (reference sequence). Trimming took off 1 base at V and 7 bases at J, with 13 bases between the two ends. The CDR3 is made up of 15 amino acids.

The genes are TRBV29-1 and TRBJ2-2; 9 nucleotides align to TRBD2. This CDR3 region has 17 residues. The V and J ends lost 4 bases and 0 bases, in that order; junction bases with no gene match: 9. Germline V CDR1 and CDR2: SQVTM, ANQGSEA. This CDR3 reads CSVAPTRLAANTGELFF. Here the CDR3 DNA reads TGCAGCGTTGCACCCACCAGACTAGCGGCGAACACCGGGGAGCTGTTTTTT.

The chain recombines TRBV5-1 with TRBJ2-5, with D uncertain. The CDR3 consists of 13 residues. Trimming took off 2 bases at V and 3 bases at J, with 8 bases between the two ends. CDR1 is SGHRS, CDR2 YFSETQ, per germline. CDR3 coding DNA: TGCGCCAGCAGCTTTGGTCACAAAGAGACCCAGTACTTC. Its protein product is CASSFGHKETQYF. Complete variable domain (other parts from reference TRBV5-1 and TRBJ2-5): KAGVTQTPRYLIKTRGQQVTLSCSPISGHRSVSWYQQTPGQGLQFLFEYFSETQRNKGNFPGRFSGRQFSNSRSEMNVSTLELGDSALYLCASSFGHKETQYFGPGTRLLVL.

The rearrangement links TRBV5-1 to TRBJ2-5; 7 bases match TRBD1. Trimming removed 4 bases from V and 3 bases from J; junction bases left unmatched: 6. The CDR3 is 14 residues long. Looked up from germline, CDR1 is SGHRS and CDR2 is YFSETQ. The CDR3 DNA sequence: TGCGCCAGCAGCCGCCAGGGACAGAAAGAGACCCAGTACTTC. Amino acid sequence: CASSRQGQKETQYF.

The chain combines TRBV7-6 with TRBJ1-1, with 7 bases aligning to TRBD1. The junction had 6 bases not matched to a gene; V was cut back by 1 base and J by 1 base. CDR3 length: 16 amino acids. In germline, CDR1 is SGHVS, CDR2 FNYEAQ. The CDR3 nucleotides are TGTGCCAGCAGCTTAGATCCCGGGACAGCGAACACTGAAGCTTTCTTT. Translated: CASSLDPGTANTEAFF. Supplemented by reference TRBV7-6 and TRBJ1-1, the full variable domain reads GAGVSQSPRYKVTKRGQDVALRCDPISGHVSLYWYRQALGQGPEFLTYFNYEAQQDKSGLPNDRFSAERPEGSISTLTIQRTEQRDSAMYRCASSLDPGTANTEAFFGQGTRLTVV.

This clone was counted a single time. The chain carries TRBV11-2 and TRBJ1-1; no reliable D call. The CDR3 totals 11 residues. Trimming took off 5 bases at V and 8 bases at J, with 9 bases between the two ends. Germline CDR1 is SGHAT and CDR2 is FQNNGV. For the CDR3, the DNA is TGTGCCAGCAGCCCCCAGGCAGAAGCTTTCTTT. Residues: CASSPQAEAFF.

The chain couples TRBV7-9 to TRBJ1-3, with 8 bases identical to TRBD1. V was pared by 0 bases and J by 5 bases, with 6 bases of the junction left unmatched. Germline CDR1 SEHNR, CDR2 FQNEAQ (reference sequence). The CDR3 has 16 amino acids. CDR3 loop: CASSLAPDRARNTIYF. The CDR3 nucleotides are TGTGCCAGCAGCTTAGCTCCGGACAGGGCACGAAACACCATATATTTT.

The CDR3 reads CASSSAEITKNIQYF. For the CDR3, the DNA is TGTGCCAGCAGCTCGGCGGAAATCACCAAAAACATTCAGTACTTC. The V gene is TRBV28, the J gene TRBJ2-4; D gene uncertain. This CDR3 spans 15 amino acids. V was trimmed by 6 bases and J by 2 bases, leaving 14 bases between them. From germline, CDR1 is MDHEN and CDR2 SYDVKM.

The chain combines TRBV19 with TRBJ1-2; 8 positions agree with TRBD1. Germline trimming cut 4 bases from V and 3 bases from J; bases unmatched to any gene: 7. The CDR3 length is 15 residues. Per germline, CDR1 LNHDA and CDR2 SQIVND (reference sequence). The CDR3, as DNA: TGTGCCAGTAGTAAGGCCGCAGGGGGCGACTATGGCTACACCTTC. This gives the protein CASSKAAGGDYGYTF.

This CDR3 is CASSRGSPNEKLFF. CDR3 nucleotides: TGTGCCAGCAGTCGGGGGAGTCCTAATGAAAAACTGTTTTTT. J is TRBJ1-4 and V is TRBV6-5, with D possibly being TRBD1 (5 bases). The CDR3 is 14 amino acids. V lost 5 bases, J lost 3 bases, and 10 bases lay in between. The V gene's germline CDR1 is MNHEY and CDR2 SVGAGI.